Described below is a single TCR beta chain sequence and its context. Antigen: not known. The CDR3 has 16 amino acids. The germline V gene has CDR1 SGHTA and CDR2 FQGNSA. After removal of 1 base from V and 3 bases from J, the junction contained 6 bases not matched to a gene. The sample belongs to a study of Graves' ophthalmopathy and Graves' hyperthyroidism. Overall study context: In this cohort's terms, stable hyperthyroidism meant no ophthalmopathy by 18 months of follow-up.

General observations from the study: Thyroid clonotypes that were expanded above 0.001 frequency mostly also appeared in blood.

It was on clinical symptoms, serum thyroxine, TRAb, thyroid ultrasound and orbital computed tomography that diagnosis relied. Scientists amplified the TCR beta CDR3 regions from RNA transcripts. RT-PCR with HTBI primers came first, then second-round multiplex PCR. TCRdb called the multiplex PCR reads again in MiXCR, with one record for every CDR3 protein. The sample gives roughly 1.1 million distinct CDR3 sequences, roughly 35% of which show up once; 8.5% to 14% is in the top ten. Source material: peripheral blood or thyroid tissue (not recorded which). The clonotype originates from an adult man with Graves' hyperthyroidism. V and J are TRBV7-2 and TRBJ1-2; TRBD1 matches at 9 bases. The CDR3 spells CASSLDLTGGHYGYTF. CDR3 nucleotide sequence: TGTGCCAGCAGCTTAGACCTCACAGGGGGCCACTATGGCTACACCTTC.